What follows are 6 T cell receptor beta chains derived from one specimen sequenced in a study of cytomegalovirus exposure and HLA in healthy donors. The PCR employed 60 Vbeta primers together with 13 Jbeta primers. Sequencing was performed with immunoSEQ multiplex PCR; in TCRdb, only in-frame clones are kept and a portion is missing. The table shows tens of thousands of clones, with about 79% occurring only once. Material: PBMCs. The source of these receptors is a female donor in good health and CMV-seronegative.

This clone was seen a few times. This sequence joins TRBV5-1 and TRBJ1-3, with TRBD1 matching over 9 bases. V lost 4 bases and J lost 0; bases outside the gene matches: 11. CDR1 and CDR2 from the germline V gene are SGHRS and YFSETQ. The length of the CDR3 is 18 residues. CDR3 loop: CASSLGQGSLNSGNTIYF. The CDR3 DNA is TGCGCCAGCAGCCTTGGACAGGGGTCCCTCAACTCTGGAAACACCATATATTTT.

The chain carries TRBV5-1 and TRBJ1-1; D might be TRBD1 (5 bases). CDR1 SGHRS and CDR2 YFSETQ come from the germline V gene. Between the trimmed V and J ends, which lost 4 bases and 6 bases, there was a span of 10 bases. The CDR3 is 12 amino acids. In DNA form, the CDR3 reads TGCGCCAGCAGCCCTCCAGGGTCTGAAGCTTTCTTT. Amino acids: CASSPPGSEAFF.

The chain employs TRBV29-1 and TRBJ1-3; no reliable D call. Deletions cut 5 bases from V and 6 bases from J, with 8 bases between. In germline, CDR1 is SQVTM, CDR2 ANQGSEA. This CDR3 has 11 amino acids. The CDR3 sequence is CSVRRLNTIYF. As DNA, the CDR3 is TGCAGCGTTAGGCGGCTAAACACCATATATTTT.

V usage is TRBV5-1 and J usage is TRBJ2-7; D is uncertain. The CDR3 is 13 amino acids. Trimming cost V 0 bases and J 4 bases, with 8 bases left between them. Germline V gene data show CDR1 as SGHRS and CDR2 as YFSETQ. The CDR3 protein is CASSLDGSYEQYF. DNA for the CDR3: TGCGCCAGCAGCTTGGATGGCAGTTACGAGCAGTACTTC.

This clone was counted only a few times. The chain combines TRBV28 with TRBJ2-1; TRBD2 matches at 7 bases. This CDR3 is 15 amino acids long. J gave up 0 bases and V 6 bases, and 5 bases lay outside the gene matches. From germline, CDR1 is MDHEN and CDR2 SYDVKM. CDR3 sequence (DNA): TGTGCCAGCAGAATCGGCGGGGGCTCCTACAATGAGCAGTTCTTC. Its translation is CASRIGGGSYNEQFF.

There are a few counts of this clone. The rearrangement links TRBV7-8 to TRBJ1-3; tentative D call: TRBD1 (6 bases). The germline CDR1 and CDR2 sequences are SGHVS and FQNEAQ. Trimming took 3 bases from V and 2 from J, leaving 11 bases between them. The CDR3 is 15 amino acids. DNA of the CDR3: TGTGCCAGCAGCTTGTCTGGACAGACTGGAAACACCATATATTTT. It translates to CASSLSGQTGNTIYF.